Listed below are T cell receptor beta chains from one sample, sequenced in a study of CD8 T cells in Susac syndrome. Using its own MiXCR run on the immunoSEQ multiplex PCR reads, TCRdb lists one record per CDR3 protein. The table lists some 120,000 distinct CDR3 sequences, approximately 93% of them singletons. The sample comprised CD8+ T cells from PBMCs. All receptors come from a human donor with multiple sclerosis. Each CDR3 is given without its conserved first and last residue. Clone size, where shown, is once, few, many, or a class for clones that have expanded.

len	abundance	v_gene	CDR3aa
13	NA	TRBV3-1	ASSHRQEIKNIQY
13	NA	TRBV15	ATSPTGQAYNEQF
15	once	TRBV15	ATSRYTGQYFYNEQF
13	NA	TRBV5-6	ASSSRGSFNQPQH
11	NA	TRBV2	ASSDTVHNEQF
11	NA	TRBV20-1	SANGGHTGELF
12	once	TRBV30	ASFSGEYSYEQY
15	NA	TRBV20-1	SARVGILAGVSYEQY
11	NA	TRBV5-1	ASSLRSTYEQY
13	NA	TRBV29-1	SVERGRRSGNTIY
11	once	TRBV7-9	ASSPLTVDEQY
14	NA	TRBV20-1	SANGLAGGLLETQY
10	NA	TRBV5-6	ASGLGEGKLF
13	NA	TRBV5-1	ASSLAPTGNYGYT
14	once	TRBV3-1	ASSHATSGRGNEQF
11	NA	TRBV14	ASSQIGAVPQF
13	NA	TRBV6-1	ASREWTSGLNEQF
12	NA	TRBV20-1	SAPGGGEWVEQF
13	once	TRBV19	ASSIPTQYQETQY
12	NA	TRBV9	ASSVEGSSYEQY
13	NA	TRBV30	AWENWDRGQETQY
14	few	TRBV4-1	ASSPRDGAGANVLT
15	NA	TRBV7-2	ASSLDGDREKPETQY
14	NA	TRBV11-1	ASSLASNNGRKGYT
11	NA	TRBV5-4	ASTLGGFSGYT
12	NA	TRBV4-1	ASSQHRVTGELF
11	NA	TRBV29-1	SAGGGQDHEQY
13	NA	TRBV20-1	SARERTGGPYGYT
12	NA	TRBV24-1	ATSDSRNTGELF
13	NA	TRBV9	ASSVAGGVHNEQF
17	once	TRBV7-9	ASSTTQGRDVSGANVLT
11	NA	TRBV15	ATSRGGLYEQY
13	NA	TRBV13	ASSLVTEKQETQY
14	NA	TRBV7-8	ASTLPASGNQETQY
15	NA	TRBV6-1	ASRSWGQKSMNTEAF
11	NA	TRBV20-1	SAREQINYGYT
11	NA	TRBV7-9	ASSFYRNEKLF
11	once	TRBV15	PTSRVWGAEQY
12	NA	TRBV10-3	AISPAGGFETQY
11	NA	TRBV12-3/TRBV12-4	ASRDGLGEKLF
10	NA	TRBV5-6	ASSLGDNVLT